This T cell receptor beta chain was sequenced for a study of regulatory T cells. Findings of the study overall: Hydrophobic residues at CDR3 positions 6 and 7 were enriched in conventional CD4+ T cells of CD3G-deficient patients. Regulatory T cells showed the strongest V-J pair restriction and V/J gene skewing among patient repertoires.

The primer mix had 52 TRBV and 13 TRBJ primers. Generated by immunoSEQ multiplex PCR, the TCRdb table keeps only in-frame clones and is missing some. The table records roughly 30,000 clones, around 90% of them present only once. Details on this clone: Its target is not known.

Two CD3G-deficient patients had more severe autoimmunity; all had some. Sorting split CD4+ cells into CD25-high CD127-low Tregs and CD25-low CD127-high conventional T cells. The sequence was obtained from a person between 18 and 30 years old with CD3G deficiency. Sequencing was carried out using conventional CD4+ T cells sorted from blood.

CDR3 coding DNA: TGCAGTGCGCGCTGGGACGAGCAGTACTTC. Encoded protein: CSARWDEQYF. The V gene is TRBV20-1, the J gene TRBJ2-7; D gene uncertain. The CDR3 loop spans 10 amino acids. Germline V gene lookup returns CDR1 DFQATT and CDR2 SNEGSKA (reference sequence). V was trimmed by 6 bases and J by 5 bases, leaving 8 bases between them.